This TCR beta chain was identified in a study of T cells in Graves' hyperthyroidism and ophthalmopathy. The overall study: Prior to any treatment, at the point of initial diagnosis, peripheral blood was collected. Study-wide results and limits: The model foresaw ophthalmopathy a median around 6 months prior to onset. Most clonotypes expanded in the thyroid (above 0.001) were also present in blood.

What was amplified from RNA transcripts were TCR beta CDR3 regions. HTBI primers drove first-round RT-PCR of the TCR CDR3. Each CDR3 protein is one row after TCRdb ran MiXCR on the multiplex PCR reads. The sample carries approximately 590,000 distinct CDR3 sequences, approximately 14% recorded once. There are many counts of this clonotype. The antigen is not known. This CDR3 is 13 amino acids long. Germline assignment: CDR1 KGHSH and CDR2 LQKENI. Orbital computed tomography, thyroid ultrasound, serum thyroxine and TRAb, and clinical symptoms together informed the diagnoses. The clonotype comes from a woman aged 25-40 years with Graves' hyperthyroidism. The sample taken for sequencing was blood. This chain uses TRBV18 with TRBJ2-7, with D possibly called TRBD1 or TRBD2 (5 bases each). The CDR3 here is CASHRDASYEQYF. The CDR3 region has the DNA TGTGCTTCACACCGGGACGCCTCCTACGAGCAGTACTTC.